This TCR beta chain was sequenced during a study of shared clonotypes between healthy human individuals. There were only Caucasian adults among the donors, and all lived in Nashville, Tennessee. To make CD8 memory, CD45RO+ cells were put together with CCR7-negative CD45RA+ TemRA cells. Clones were read by immunoSEQ multiplex PCR, and TCRdb kept only the in-frame ones, dropping some. The data hold 400,000 or so clones, with 96% observed a single time. This clone turned up a few times. Sequencing used memory CD8+ T cells sorted from blood. Documented subset: CD45RO+ cells pooled with CCR7-negative TemRA cells. The receptor was isolated from a man aged 30 to 39 in good health.

The CDR3 nucleotides read TGTGCCAGCAGTTTACACATGAACACTGAAGCTTTCTTT. This translates into CASSLHMNTEAFF. The chain combines TRBV27 with TRBJ1-1; the D is unclear. The V gene lost 2 bases and the J gene lost 0 bases, with 4 bases spanning the gap. The CDR3 is 13 amino acids. CDR1 is MNHEY, CDR2 SMNVEV, per germline (reference sequence).